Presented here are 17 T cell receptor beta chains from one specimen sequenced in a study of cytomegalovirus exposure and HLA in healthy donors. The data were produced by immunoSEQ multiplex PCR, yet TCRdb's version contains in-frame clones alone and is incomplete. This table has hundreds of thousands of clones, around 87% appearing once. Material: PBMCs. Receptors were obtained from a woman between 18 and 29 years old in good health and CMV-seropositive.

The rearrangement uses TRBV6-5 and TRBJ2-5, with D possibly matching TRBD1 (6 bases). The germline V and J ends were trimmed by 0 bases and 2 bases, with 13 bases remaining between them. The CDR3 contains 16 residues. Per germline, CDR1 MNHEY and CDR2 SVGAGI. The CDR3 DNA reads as TGTGCCAGCAGTTACTCGATATGGGGGCAGCAAGAGACCCAGTACTTC. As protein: CASSYSIWGQQETQYF.

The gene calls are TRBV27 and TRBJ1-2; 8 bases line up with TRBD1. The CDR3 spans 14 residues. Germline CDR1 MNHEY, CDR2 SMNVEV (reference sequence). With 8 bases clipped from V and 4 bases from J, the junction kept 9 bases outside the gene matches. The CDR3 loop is CASAEDREIYGYTF. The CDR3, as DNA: TGTGCCAGCGCGGAGGACAGGGAGATCTATGGCTACACCTTC.

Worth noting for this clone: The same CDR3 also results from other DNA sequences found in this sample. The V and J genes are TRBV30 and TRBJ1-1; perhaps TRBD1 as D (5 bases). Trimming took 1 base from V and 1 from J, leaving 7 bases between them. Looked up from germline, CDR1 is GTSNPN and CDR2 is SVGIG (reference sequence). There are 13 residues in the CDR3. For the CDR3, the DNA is TGTGCCTGGAGTGGAACAGGGAACACTGAAGCTTTCTTT. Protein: CAWSGTGNTEAFF. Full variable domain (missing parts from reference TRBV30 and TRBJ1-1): SQTIHQWPATLVQPVGSPLSLECTVEGTSNPNLYWYRQAAGRGLQLLFYSVGIGQISSEVPQNLSASRPQDRQFILSSKKLLLSDSGFYLCAWSGTGNTEAFFGQGTRLTVV.

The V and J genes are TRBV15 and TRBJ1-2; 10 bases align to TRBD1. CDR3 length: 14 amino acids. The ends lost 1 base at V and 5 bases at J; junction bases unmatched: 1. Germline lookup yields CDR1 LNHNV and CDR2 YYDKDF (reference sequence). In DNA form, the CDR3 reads TGTGCCACCAGCAGAGGGGACAGGGGATATGGCTACACCTTC. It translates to CATSRGDRGYGYTF.

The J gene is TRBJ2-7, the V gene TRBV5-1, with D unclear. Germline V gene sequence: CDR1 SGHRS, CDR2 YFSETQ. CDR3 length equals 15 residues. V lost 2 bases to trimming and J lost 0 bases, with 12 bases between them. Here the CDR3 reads CASSLSRLTSYEQYF. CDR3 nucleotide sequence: TGCGCCAGCAGCTTATCGAGGCTTACCTCCTACGAGCAGTACTTC.

DNA of the CDR3: TGTGCCAGCTCACCTTCCGGGACTAGCCAATACAATGAGCAGTTCTTC. Translated: CASSPSGTSQYNEQFF. This chain uses TRBV18 with TRBJ2-1, with 9 bases lining up with TRBD2. After removal of 3 bases from V and 4 bases from J, the junction contained 7 bases not matched to a gene. The V gene's germline CDR1 is KGHSH and CDR2 LQKENI. This CDR3 has 16 amino acids.

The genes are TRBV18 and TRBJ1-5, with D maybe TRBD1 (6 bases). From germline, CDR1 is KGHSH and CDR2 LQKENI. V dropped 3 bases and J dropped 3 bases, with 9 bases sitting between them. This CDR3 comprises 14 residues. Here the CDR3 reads CASSPGAANQPQHF. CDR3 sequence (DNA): TGTGCCAGCTCACCGGGGGCGGCCAATCAGCCCCAGCATTTT.

The DNA of the CDR3 is TGTGCCAGCAGTGCCTCCCGATTCAGGGGGAGCACCGGGGAGCTGTTTTTT. Its protein product is CASSASRFRGSTGELFF. This chain uses TRBV27 with TRBJ2-2; 7 bases map to TRBD1. This CDR3 region has 17 residues. V gave up 5 bases and J gave up 4 bases; unmatched junction bases: 13. Germline V gives CDR1 MNHEY, CDR2 SMNVEV (reference sequence).

The chain's CDR3 is CASSLVQETQYF. As DNA, the CDR3 is TGTGCCAGCAGCTTGGTACAAGAGACCCAGTACTTC. The V gene is TRBV5-8, the J gene TRBJ2-5, with D uncertain. Looked up from germline, CDR1 is SGHTS and CDR2 is YDEGEE. V shed 0 bases and J shed 2 bases, with 2 bases lying between them. The CDR3 is made up of 12 amino acids.

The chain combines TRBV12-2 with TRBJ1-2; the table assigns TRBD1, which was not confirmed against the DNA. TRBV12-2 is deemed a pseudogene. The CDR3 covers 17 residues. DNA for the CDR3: TGTGCAAGTCGCTTAGTTTCCCGAGGACAGGCAAACTATGGCTACACCTTC. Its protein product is CASRLVSRGQANYGYTF.

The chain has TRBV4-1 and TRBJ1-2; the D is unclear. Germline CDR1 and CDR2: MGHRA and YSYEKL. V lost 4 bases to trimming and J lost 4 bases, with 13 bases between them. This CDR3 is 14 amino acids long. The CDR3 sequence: CASSPGPGSYGYTF. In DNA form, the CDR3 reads TGCGCCAGCAGCCCCGGGCCGGGGAGCTATGGCTACACCTTC.

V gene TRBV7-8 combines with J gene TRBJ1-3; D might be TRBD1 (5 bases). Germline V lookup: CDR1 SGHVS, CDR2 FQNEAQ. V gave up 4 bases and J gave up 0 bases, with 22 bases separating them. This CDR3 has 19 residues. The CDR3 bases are TGTGCCAGCAGCTCTAGAATACGGGGGAAAACTTCCTCTGGAAACACCATATATTTT. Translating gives CASSSRIRGKTSSGNTIYF.

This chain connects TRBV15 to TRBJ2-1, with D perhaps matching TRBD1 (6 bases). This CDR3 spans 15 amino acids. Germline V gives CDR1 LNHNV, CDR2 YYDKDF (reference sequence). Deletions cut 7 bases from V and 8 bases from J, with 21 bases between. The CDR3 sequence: CATKSGMGAMYEQFF. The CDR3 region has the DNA TGTGCCACCAAATCGGGGATGGGGGCTATGTATGAGCAGTTCTTC.

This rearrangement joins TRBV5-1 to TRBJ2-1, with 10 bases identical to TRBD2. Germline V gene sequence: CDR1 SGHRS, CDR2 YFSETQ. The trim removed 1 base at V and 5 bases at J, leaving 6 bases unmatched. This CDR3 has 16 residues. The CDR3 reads CASSLRSSGRHNEQFF. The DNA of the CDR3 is TGCGCCAGCAGCTTGCGGTCTAGCGGGAGACACAATGAGCAGTTCTTC.

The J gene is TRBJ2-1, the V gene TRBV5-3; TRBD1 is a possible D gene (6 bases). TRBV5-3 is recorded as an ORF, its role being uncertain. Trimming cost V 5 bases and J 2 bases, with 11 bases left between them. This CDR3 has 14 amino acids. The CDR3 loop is CARRSGTTYNEQFF. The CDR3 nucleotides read TGTGCCAGAAGGTCCGGGACAACCTACAATGAGCAGTTCTTC.

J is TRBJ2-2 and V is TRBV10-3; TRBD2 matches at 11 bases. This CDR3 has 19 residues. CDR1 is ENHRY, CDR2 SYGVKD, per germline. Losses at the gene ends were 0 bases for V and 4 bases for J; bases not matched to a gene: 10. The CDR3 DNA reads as TGTGCCATCAGTGAGTCGGGGACTAGCGGTCTATCGGGCACCGGGGAGCTGTTTTTT. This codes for CAISESGTSGLSGTGELFF.

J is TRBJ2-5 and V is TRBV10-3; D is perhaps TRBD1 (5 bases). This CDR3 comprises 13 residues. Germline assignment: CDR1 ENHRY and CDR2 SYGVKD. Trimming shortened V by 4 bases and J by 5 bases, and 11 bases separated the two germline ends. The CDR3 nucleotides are TGTGCCATCAGTGGACCAGGGATCGAGACCCAGTACTTC. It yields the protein CAISGPGIETQYF.